One sample yielded the 30 T cell receptor beta chains listed below, sequenced in a study of shared clonotypes between healthy human individuals. Profiling relied on immunoSEQ multiplex PCR, and the TCRdb table lists in-frame clones only, not all of them. The repertoire consists of some 2.1 million clones, with around 96% occurring once and the leading ten covering approximately 1.2%. CD45RO negativity and positive selection for CCR7 defined naive CD8 cells, a population that excluded terminally differentiated effector memory CD45RA+ cells. The sequencing sample was made of naive CD8+ T cells sorted from blood. These receptors were collected from a man aged 18 to 30 in good health.

The chain carries TRBV19 and TRBJ2-7; D might be TRBD1 or TRBD2, each matching 7 bases. V lost 5 bases and J 2 bases, leaving 16 bases between the germline ends. CDR1 and CDR2 (germline): LNHDA, SQIVND (reference sequence). The CDR3 is 15 residues long. DNA for the CDR3: TGTGCCAGTAGTGCTGACAGGGAGGGGCCCTACGAGCAGTACTTC. It is translated as CASSADREGPYEQYF.

About this clone: Other nucleotide sequences in the sample specify the same CDR3. The chain joins TRBV9 to TRBJ2-1, with D unresolved. The CDR3 consists of 15 residues. Per the germline V gene, CDR1 is SGDLS and CDR2 is YYNGEE. V was shortened by 4 bases and J by 0 bases, with 11 bases between the two germline ends. The CDR3 region has the DNA TGTGCCAGCAGCTATTCTGGTGGCTCCTACAATGAGCAGTTCTTC. Its translation: CASSYSGGSYNEQFF. Combining the CDR3 with reference TRBV9 and TRBJ2-1 gives the whole variable domain DSGVTQTPKHLITATGQRVTLRCSPRSGDLSVYWYQQSLDQGLQFLIQYYNGEERAKGNILERFSAQQFPDLHSELNLSSLELGDSALYFCASSYSGGSYNEQFFGPGTRLTVL.

As concerns this clone: Other DNA sequences within the sample encode an identical CDR3. The V and J genes are TRBV19 and TRBJ2-7, with D hard to call. CDR1 is LNHDA and CDR2 is SQIVND in the germline V gene (reference sequence). The CDR3 has 13 residues. V lost 5 bases and J lost 4, with 12 bases in between. The CDR3, as DNA: TGTGCCAGTAGTCCCGCCGTCGGGTACGAGCAGTACTTC. Translation: CASSPAVGYEQYF.

This clone was seen only once. The gene calls are TRBV5-1 and TRBJ2-4, with D possibly called TRBD1 or TRBD2 (6 bases each). Trimming took off 3 bases at V and 3 bases at J, with 16 bases between the two ends. Germline V gives CDR1 SGHRS, CDR2 YFSETQ. CDR3 size: 16 residues. The DNA of the CDR3 is TGCGCCAGCAGCTGGGGACGGGGGCAGGACAAAAACATTCAGTACTTC. Its protein is CASSWGRGQDKNIQYF. Drawing the rest from reference TRBV5-1 and TRBJ2-4, the complete variable domain is KAGVTQTPRYLIKTRGQQVTLSCSPISGHRSVSWYQQTPGQGLQFLFEYFSETQRNKGNFPGRFSGRQFSNSRSEMNVSTLELGDSALYLCASSWGRGQDKNIQYFGAGTRLSVL.

The J gene is TRBJ1-2, the V gene TRBV19; 7 bases map to TRBD1. V shed 4 bases and J 3 bases; nucleotides not matched to a gene: 14. Germline values: CDR1 LNHDA, CDR2 SQIVND (reference sequence). The CDR3 consists of 17 residues. The DNA for the CDR3 is TGTGCCAGTAGTACATCCATAGGACAGGCGCTTTACTATGGCTACACCTTC. It codes for CASSTSIGQALYYGYTF.

This clone was seen once. This sequence joins TRBV11-2 and TRBJ1-2; 7 bases line up with TRBD1. Germline V CDR1 and CDR2: SGHAT, FQNNGV. Germline trimming cut 3 bases from V and 4 bases from J; bases unmatched to any gene: 5. The CDR3 spans 14 residues. The CDR3 region has the DNA TGTGCCAGCAGCTTGACAGGGATAGTCTATGGCTACACCTTC. Its translation: CASSLTGIVYGYTF. The complete variable domain, with remaining parts taken from reference TRBV11-2 and TRBJ1-2, reads EAGVAQSPRYKIIEKRQSVAFWCNPISGHATLYWYQQILGQGPKLLIQFQNNGVVDDSQLPKDRFSAERLKGVDSTLKIQPAKLEDSAVYLCASSLTGIVYGYTFGSGTRLTVV.

The genes are TRBV2 and TRBJ2-3, with TRBD1 as a possible D gene (6 bases). Germline V gene data show CDR1 as SNHLY and CDR2 as FYNNEI. The CDR3 is 15 residues long. Trimming removed 6 bases at V and 4 bases at J, with 17 bases between. Written as DNA, the CDR3 is TGTGCCAGCAGGCGACTTGTTGGGGGCGCAGATACGCAGTATTTT. Translated: CASRRLVGGADTQYF.

This clone showed up just once. The chain couples TRBV15 to TRBJ2-7, with 7 bases fitting TRBD1. The trim removed 4 bases at V and 0 bases at J, leaving 6 bases unmatched. Per germline, CDR1 LNHNV and CDR2 YYDKDF (reference sequence). This CDR3 is built from 15 residues. This chain's CDR3 is CATSKRGQGSYEQYF. The CDR3 region has the DNA TGTGCCACCAGCAAAAGGGGGCAAGGCTCCTACGAGCAGTACTTC.

This clone was recorded a few times. The rearrangement uses TRBV18 and TRBJ1-1; D gene uncertain. This CDR3 is 13 amino acids long. Trimming removed 8 bases at V and 4 bases at J, with 14 bases between. The germline CDR1 and CDR2 sequences are KGHSH and LQKENI. CDR3 sequence reads: CASTDREGTEAFF. In DNA, the CDR3 is TGTGCCAGCACCGATAGGGAGGGCACTGAAGCTTTCTTT.

CDR3 nucleotide sequence: TGCGCCAGCAGCTCGGAGACAGGCCCCAGGGTGAACACTGAAGCTTTCTTT. It codes for CASSSETGPRVNTEAFF. The chain is built from TRBV5-1 and TRBJ1-1; D is possibly TRBD1 (6 bases). The germline gives CDR1 SGHRS, CDR2 YFSETQ. V was shortened by 3 bases and J by 0 bases, with 18 bases between the two germline ends. The CDR3 extends over 17 amino acids.

The V call is TRBV2, the J call TRBJ1-4; D is undetermined. CDR1 SNHLY and CDR2 FYNNEI come from the germline V gene. Trimming stripped 0 bases from V and 8 bases from J, with 7 bases between. The length of the CDR3 is 13 residues. The CDR3 loop is CASSEAGWEKLFF. The CDR3 DNA reads TGTGCCAGCAGTGAAGCGGGTTGGGAAAAACTGTTTTTT. Drawing the rest from reference TRBV2 and TRBJ1-4, the complete variable domain is EPEVTQTPSHQVTQMGQEVILRCVPISNHLYFYWYRQILGQKVEFLVSFYNNEISEKSEIFDDQFSVERPDGSNFTLKIRSTKLEDSAMYFCASSEAGWEKLFFGSGTQLSVL.

The chain uses TRBV9 and TRBJ2-7, with 7 bases fitting TRBD1. CDR1 is SGDLS, CDR2 YYNGEE, per germline. V was pared by 4 bases and J by 5 bases, with 9 bases of the junction left unmatched. The CDR3 contains 14 residues. CDR3 sequence (DNA): TGTGCCAGCAGCCCACAGGGGCTTGTCCACGAGCAGTACTTC. Translated, it gives CASSPQGLVHEQYF.

The CDR3 loop reads CASSESWAGGYTF. The DNA of the CDR3 is TGTGCCAGCAGCGAGAGCTGGGCGGGTGGCTACACCTTC. J is TRBJ1-2 and V is TRBV9; no clear D gene. The CDR3 extends over 13 amino acids. Germline CDR1 reads SGDLS; CDR2 reads YYNGEE. Trimming cost V 3 bases and J 7 bases, with 13 bases left between them.

A note on this clone: The germline gene is not matched at one end of the junction; a read error may be the cause. This chain joins TRBV7-9 and TRBJ1-1; D might be TRBD1 (5 bases). Germline V gene lookup returns CDR1 SEHNR and CDR2 FQNEAQ (reference sequence). The CDR3 loop spans 15 amino acids. The CDR3 DNA is TGTGCCAGCAGCATAGCCGGGACGTTGAACACTGAAGCTTTCTTT. It yields the protein CASSIAGTLNTEAFF.

This clone showed up just a few times. This chain connects TRBV10-3 to TRBJ2-7; 8 positions match TRBD2. Looked up from germline, CDR1 is ENHRY and CDR2 is SYGVKD. This CDR3 contains 16 residues. The ends lost 0 bases at V and 7 bases at J; junction bases unmatched: 11. DNA for the CDR3: TGTGCCATCAGTGAGTCCCAAGGGCAGCGGGAGCGGGAGCAGTACTTC. Residues: CAISESQGQREREQYF.

The V call is TRBV5-4, the J call TRBJ2-3; D perhaps matches TRBD1 (6 bases). The CDR3 contains 12 residues. Between the trimmed V and J ends, which lost 0 bases and 13 bases, there was a span of 12 bases. Germline-derived CDR1 and CDR2 are SGHNT and YYREEE (reference sequence). The CDR3 region is CASSLARDMKYF. DNA for the CDR3: TGTGCCAGCAGCTTGGCTCGGGACATGAAGTATTTT.

This clone showed up just once. The chain links TRBV5-1 to TRBJ2-7; the D is unclear. The V gene lost 0 bases and the J gene lost 2 bases, with 6 bases spanning the gap. This CDR3 is 13 amino acids long. Germline V gene lookup returns CDR1 SGHRS and CDR2 YFSETQ. CDR3 sequence: CASSLGITYEQYF. The CDR3 DNA follows: TGCGCCAGCAGCTTGGGGATCACCTACGAGCAGTACTTC.

The gene calls are TRBV5-1 and TRBJ1-1; 7 bases line up with TRBD1. The junction had 9 bases not matched to a gene; V was cut back by 4 bases and J by 6 bases. CDR3 length: 14 residues. The germline V gene encodes CDR1 SGHRS and CDR2 YFSETQ. DNA of the CDR3: TGCGCCAGCAGCCTGGGACAGCTAAGCCCTGAAGCTTTCTTT. The encoded protein is CASSLGQLSPEAFF.

The V and J genes are TRBV5-6 and TRBJ2-7; no firm D call. Trimming pared 4 bases from V and 7 bases from J, leaving 15 bases between. The CDR3 has 13 residues. Germline CDR1 is SGHDT and CDR2 is YYEEEE. CDR3 protein: CASSATAPIEQYF. The CDR3 DNA reads as TGTGCCAGCAGCGCGACCGCCCCAATTGAGCAGTACTTC.

The V and J genes are TRBV4-1 and TRBJ2-7; tentative D call: TRBD1 (5 bases). The CDR3 is 15 amino acids. Germline V gene sequence: CDR1 MGHRA, CDR2 YSYEKL. Trimming took off 1 base at V and 7 bases at J, with 17 bases between the two ends. CDR3 amino acids: CASSQGVGAGNEQYF. The CDR3 DNA follows: TGCGCCAGCAGCCAAGGGGTTGGGGCAGGGAATGAGCAGTACTTC.

The rearrangement uses TRBV13 and TRBJ2-7; 8 bases fit TRBD1. V trimming: 2 bases; J trimming: 1 base; junction bases outside the gene matches: 1. This CDR3 comprises 14 residues. The germline CDR1 and CDR2 sequences are PRHDT and FYEKMQ (reference sequence). Written as DNA, the CDR3 is TGTGCCAGCAGCTTATACAGGGGGTCCTACGAGCAGTACTTC. Residues: CASSLYRGSYEQYF.

The genes are TRBV5-1 and TRBJ2-1, with D possibly TRBD2 on 5 matching bases. Germline lookup yields CDR1 SGHRS and CDR2 YFSETQ. The CDR3 has 14 residues. The ends were cut back, 2 bases at V and 3 bases at J, with 9 bases in the middle. The CDR3: CASSFVDYYNEQFF. Written as DNA, the CDR3 is TGCGCCAGCAGCTTCGTCGACTACTACAATGAGCAGTTCTTC.

In its sample, this clone was seen once. J is TRBJ1-5 and V is TRBV11-2; D is uncertain. Germline assignment: CDR1 SGHAT and CDR2 FQNNGV. V lost 2 bases and J 4 bases, leaving 12 bases between the germline ends. The CDR3 has 15 residues. The CDR3 sequence is CASSLHAGNNQPQHF. CDR3 nucleotide sequence: TGTGCCAGCAGCTTACATGCGGGAAATAATCAGCCCCAGCATTTT.

CDR3 residues: CASKTGGREQYF. The CDR3 nucleotides read TGTGCCAGCAAGACAGGCGGACGCGAGCAGTACTTC. V is TRBV2 and J is TRBJ2-7; TRBD1 might be the D (6 bases). Per the germline V gene, CDR1 is SNHLY and CDR2 is FYNNEI. This CDR3 has 12 amino acids. V lost 7 bases, J lost 6 bases, and 13 bases lay in between.

The rearrangement joins TRBV6-9 to TRBJ2-5, with no clear D. Trimming took off 2 bases at V and 13 bases at J, with 2 bases between the two ends. The germline gives CDR1 MNHGY, CDR2 SVAAGI. CDR3 length: 8 amino acids. The CDR3 reads CASSYRYF. As DNA, the CDR3 is TGTGCCAGCAGTTATCGGTACTTC.

This sequence joins TRBV2 and TRBJ1-4; D is ambiguous. Germline V gives CDR1 SNHLY, CDR2 FYNNEI. The CDR3 runs 15 residues. V lost 6 bases and J 1 base, leaving 12 bases between the germline ends. CDR3 residues: CASSDMFITNEKLFF. The DNA for the CDR3 is TGTGCCAGCAGCGACATGTTTATAACTAATGAAAAACTGTTTTTT.

This chain connects TRBV4-1 to TRBJ1-3; D is undetermined. Trimming pared 1 base from V and 0 bases from J, leaving 7 bases between. Germline CDR1 and CDR2: MGHRA and YSYEKL. The CDR3 consists of 15 residues. The CDR3 sequence is CASSQVEGSGNTIYF. Here the CDR3 DNA reads TGCGCCAGCAGCCAAGTGGAGGGCTCTGGAAACACCATATATTTT.

Note on this clone: An end of the junction does not agree with germline; a read error may underlie this. The gene calls are TRBV27 and TRBJ2-1, with 12 bases aligning to TRBD2. The CDR3 totals 15 residues. CDR1 and CDR2 (germline): MNHEY, SMNVEV (reference sequence). The CDR3 reads CAGSITSGRINEQFF. DNA of the CDR3: TGTGCCGGCAGTATAACTAGCGGGAGGATCAATGAGCAGTTCTTC.

The CDR3 coding sequence is TGCGCCAGCAGCTGGGCACCAACTGGAAACACCATATATTTT. Amino acids: CASSWAPTGNTIYF. The chain employs TRBV5-1 and TRBJ1-3; D is undetermined. The germline CDR1 and CDR2 sequences are SGHRS and YFSETQ. The CDR3 runs to 14 residues. The V end lost 3 bases, the J end lost 2 bases, and 9 bases lay between the germline ends.

This clone is a singleton in its sample. The chain joins TRBV19 to TRBJ2-1; possibly TRBD2 for D (6 bases). Germline loops: CDR1 LNHDA, CDR2 SQIVND (reference sequence). This CDR3 region has 19 residues. Trimming took 2 bases from V and 2 from J, leaving 22 bases between them. As DNA, the CDR3 is TGTGCCAGTAGTATACGGGACTTCCCAACGACCCCGACCTACAATGAGCAGTTCTTC. Encoded protein: CASSIRDFPTTPTYNEQFF.